The 27 T cell receptor beta chains below were found in one sample sequenced in a study of Tregs in tolerant kidney transplant recipients. Assay used: immunoSEQ multiplex PCR; TCRdb lists only in-frame clones, some missing. In total, the table holds tens of thousands of clones. The sequencing used CD4+ T cells from blood, collected before the transplant. The receptors shown here come from a human donor who received a combined kidney and bone marrow transplant.

In the case of this clone: The read ends 3 residues shy of where the CDR3 ends; the end is completed using the germline J gene. The chain has TRBV20-1 and TRBJ1-6, with D possibly matching TRBD1 (5 bases). Trimming left V 3 bases short and J 7 bases short, with 10 bases between. The CDR3 is 13 residues long. The V gene's germline CDR1 is DFQATT and CDR2 SNEGSKA (reference sequence). The CDR3: CSARIGGNSPLHF. CDR3 bases read: TGCAGTGCTAGGATCGGGGGAAATTCACCC.

In the case of this clone: Read sequence stops 3 residues before the CDR3 end, and the germline J gene provides the missing end. The chain carries TRBV6-2 or TRBV6-3 and TRBJ2-7; a weak D match, TRBD1 (5 bases). The germline V gene encodes CDR1 MNHEY and CDR2 SVGEGT. The CDR3 sequence is 13 residues long. V was shortened by 3 bases and J by 3 bases, with 9 bases between the two germline ends. The sequenced part of the CDR3 DNA is TGTGCCAGCAGTTATGGCAGGGTCTACGAG. This codes for CASSYGRVYE. From start to end, the CDR3 is CASSYGRVYEQYF.

About this clone itself: The read comes to an end 3 residues before the CDR3 does, leaving the germline J gene to fill in the end. The chain joins TRBV5-1 to TRBJ1-4; possible D gene TRBD1, 5 bases. Germline-derived CDR1 and CDR2 are SGHRS and YFSETQ. With 3 bases removed from V and 2 bases from J, the gap between germline ends came to 11 bases. This CDR3 is 15 amino acids long. CDR3 DNA, as far as it was read: TGCGCCAGCAGCTATCAGGGTGGTACTAATGAAAAA. Amino acid sequence: CASSYQGGTNEK. The CDR3 reads in full as CASSYQGGTNEKLFF. Looking up the rest from reference TRBV5-1 and TRBJ1-4 gives the full variable domain: KAGVTQTPRYLIKTRGQQVTLSCSPISGHRSVSWYQQTPGQGLQFLFEYFSETQRNKGNFPGRFSGRQFSNSRSEMNVSTLELGDSALYLCASSYQGGTNEKLFFGSGTQLSVL.

About this clone itself: Read coverage stops 3 residues before the CDR3 terminus; the germline J gene supplies the remainder. V is TRBV18 and J is TRBJ1-1; D ambiguous. The CDR3 totals 13 residues. Germline loops: CDR1 KGHSH, CDR2 LQKENI. Trimming removed 4 bases from V and 6 bases from J, with 12 bases in between. The CDR3 sequence is CASSRERSAEAFF. The sequenced CDR3 bases are TGTGCCAGCTCACGAGAGAGGAGCGCTGAA.

As to this clone: A junction boundary mismatches the germline segment, possibly from a read error. The read gets to within 3 residues of the CDR3 end, and the germline J gene fills in the rest. This rearrangement joins TRBV18 to TRBJ2-5; D is ambiguous. Germline assignment: CDR1 KGHSH and CDR2 LQKENI. The CDR3 has 13 residues. The CDR3 sequence is CTSSRDTQETQYF. Incomplete CDR3 DNA: TGTACCAGCTCTCGTGACACCCAAGAGACC.

With regard to this clone: The sequenced fragment ends 3 residues before the CDR3 boundary, so the rest is inferred from the germline J gene. The rearrangement joins TRBV7-7 to TRBJ2-5; 8 bases fit TRBD1. The junction had 4 bases not matched to a gene; V was cut back by 5 bases and J by 5 bases. Germline V gene data show CDR1 as SSHAT and CDR2 as FNYEAQ (reference sequence). This CDR3 spans 13 amino acids. Partial CDR3 DNA: TGTGCCAGCAGCCAAGACAGGGGTGAGACC. It codes for CASSQDRGET. The full CDR3 is CASSQDRGETQYF.

About this clone: The read terminates 3 residues before the CDR3 end, so the remaining end is supplied by the germline J gene. The chain links TRBV7-9 to TRBJ1-1; D may be TRBD1 (6 bases). V dropped 0 bases and J dropped 1 base, with 9 bases sitting between them. In germline, CDR1 is SEHNR, CDR2 FQNEAQ (reference sequence). The CDR3 spans 15 residues. Partial CDR3 DNA: TGTGCCAGCAGCTTAGCCAGGACAGCGAACACTGAA. This encodes CASSLARTANTE. The whole CDR3 region reads CASSLARTANTEAFF.

Regarding this clone: The read halts 3 residues ahead of the CDR3 end, with the missing end drawn from the germline J gene. The gene calls are TRBV18 and TRBJ1-1; D call uncertain. Germline V gene lookup returns CDR1 KGHSH and CDR2 LQKENI. Trimming took 6 bases from V and 6 from J, leaving 20 bases between them. CDR3 size: 15 residues. The covered CDR3 bases are TGTGCCAGCTCTAAGGAGACGGGTACCCCTCCTGAA. It translates to CASSKETGTPPE. The whole CDR3 is CASSKETGTPPEAFF. The whole variable domain, remainder taken from reference TRBV18 and TRBJ1-1, is NAGVMQNPRHLVRRRGQEARLRCSPMKGHSHVYWYRQLPEEGLKFMVYLQKENIIDESGMPKERFSAEFPKEGPSILRIQQVVRGDSAAYFCASSKETGTPPEAFFGQGTRLTVV.

Worth noting for this clone: The read finishes 3 residues shy of the CDR3 end, and the germline J gene is used to complete it. The rearrangement uses TRBV7-2 and TRBJ2-5; no clear D. The ends were cut back, 5 bases at V and 5 bases at J, with 12 bases in the middle. CDR3 length: 13 residues. Germline lookup yields CDR1 SGHTA and CDR2 FQGNSA. The sequenced CDR3 bases are TGTGCCAGCAGCCCCCGGAGACTGGAGACC. It encodes CASSPRRLET. The complete CDR3 protein is CASSPRRLETQYF.

Comments on this clone: The read falls 3 residues short of the CDR3 end, and the missing part is taken from the germline J gene. J is TRBJ1-6 and V is TRBV5-1; possible D gene TRBD1, 5 bases. V dropped 0 bases and J dropped 5 bases, with 6 bases sitting between them. Germline V gene lookup returns CDR1 SGHRS and CDR2 YFSETQ. CDR3 length: 14 residues. This CDR3 is CASSLGQNNSPLHF. The sequenced CDR3 bases are TGCGCCAGCAGCTTGGGACAGAATAATTCACCC. Using reference TRBV5-1 and TRBJ1-6 for the parts outside the CDR3, the full variable domain is KAGVTQTPRYLIKTRGQQVTLSCSPISGHRSVSWYQQTPGQGLQFLFEYFSETQRNKGNFPGRFSGRQFSNSRSEMNVSTLELGDSALYLCASSLGQNNSPLHFGNGTRLTVT.

A word on this clone: Coverage ceases 3 residues before the CDR3 finishes, and the germline J gene fills in the end. The V gene is TRBV7-3, the J gene TRBJ2-2; 10 bases match TRBD1. The CDR3 runs 14 residues. Unmatched junction bases numbered 3, after V lost 5 bases and J lost 6 bases. Germline CDR1 and CDR2: SGHTA and FQGTGA. The CDR3 spells CASSPGTGAGELFF. CDR3 DNA (partial): TGTGCCAGCAGCCCAGGGACAGGGGCCGGGGAG.

In the case of this clone: The CDR3 end falls 3 residues outside the read, so it is completed with the germline J gene. The genes are TRBV19 and TRBJ2-1, with D possibly being TRBD1 (6 bases). Between the trimmed V and J ends, which lost 5 bases and 3 bases, there was a span of 14 bases. CDR3 length equals 15 residues. CDR1 is LNHDA and CDR2 is SQIVND in the germline V gene (reference sequence). CDR3 protein: CASSLRTAHYNEQFF. The sequenced CDR3 bases are TGTGCCAGTAGTTTAAGGACAGCCCACTACAATGAG.

As to this clone: The CDR3 goes on 3 residues after the read ends, and that part is filled in from the germline J gene. The chain combines TRBV19 with TRBJ2-1, with 14 positions matching TRBD2. The germline CDR1 and CDR2 sequences are LNHDA and SQIVND (reference sequence). V lost 4 bases, J lost 0 bases, and 5 bases stayed unmatched. The CDR3 consists of 18 residues. The CDR3 sequence is CASSTGLAGGSSYNEQFF. The part of the CDR3 DNA that was read is TGTGCCAGTAGTACCGGACTAGCGGGAGGCAGCTCCTACAATGAG.

Here the CDR3 reads CASSPGQGSYGYTF. The sequenced CDR3 bases are TGCGCCAGCAGCCCGGGACAGGGCTCTTATGGC. This sequence joins TRBV5-1 and TRBJ1-2; 9 positions agree with TRBD1. The read terminates 3 residues ahead of where the CDR3 ends, so the germline J gene completes it. The V gene's germline CDR1 is SGHRS and CDR2 YFSETQ. The CDR3 is 14 residues long. The trim removed 4 bases at V and 5 bases at J, leaving 6 bases unmatched.

On this clone: Read sequence stops 3 residues before the CDR3 end, and the germline J gene provides the missing end. The rearrangement joins TRBV18 to TRBJ2-7, with TRBD2 matching 7 bases. Germline V gives CDR1 KGHSH, CDR2 LQKENI. Trimming at V came to 3 bases and at J to 0 bases, leaving 5 bases not matched to a gene. This CDR3 has 15 residues. CDR3 loop: CASSPGTTHSYEQYF. The sequenced CDR3 bases are TGTGCCAGCTCACCGGGGACTACCCACTCCTACGAG. Together with reference TRBV18 and TRBJ2-7, the CDR3 gives the full variable domain: NAGVMQNPRHLVRRRGQEARLRCSPMKGHSHVYWYRQLPEEGLKFMVYLQKENIIDESGMPKERFSAEFPKEGPSILRIQQVVRGDSAAYFCASSPGTTHSYEQYFGPGTRLTVT.

The CDR3 loop is CAWSGDRVAKNIQYF. The DNA read from the CDR3 is TGTGCCTGGAGTGGTGACAGGGTAGCCAAAAACATT. V and J are TRBV30 and TRBJ2-4, with TRBD1 matching over 7 bases. The observed sequence ends 3 residues before the CDR3 terminus, with the missing tail filled in from the germline J gene. Germline V gives CDR1 GTSNPN, CDR2 SVGIG (reference sequence). The CDR3 consists of 15 residues. V lost 1 base, J lost 0 bases, and 3 bases stayed unmatched.

Notes on this clone: The CDR3 end is not reached by the read, which stops 3 residues before it; the germline J gene fills it in. This chain uses TRBV10-3 with TRBJ2-7; D is possibly TRBD2 (6 bases). Germline V CDR1 and CDR2: ENHRY, SYGVKD. The length of the CDR3 is 15 residues. V lost 4 bases and J 2 bases, leaving 15 bases between the germline ends. CDR3 bases read: TGTGCCATCAGTGGGGAGCGGGCCCTACCCTACGAG. It yields the protein CAISGERALPYE. The full CDR3 protein reads CAISGERALPYEQYF.

With regard to this clone: The CDR3 goes on 3 residues after the read ends, and that part is filled in from the germline J gene. V and J are TRBV6-1 and TRBJ2-1, with 10 bases that match TRBD2. The CDR3 runs 15 residues. J gave up 2 bases and V 2 bases, and 0 bases lay outside the gene matches. Per germline, CDR1 MNHNS and CDR2 SASEGT. The CDR3 DNA, read in part, is TGTGCCAGCAGTGAACTAGCGGGAGCCTACAATGAG. This translates into CASSELAGAYNE. The whole CDR3 sequence reads CASSELAGAYNEQFF.

About this clone: The CDR3 extends 3 residues past the end of the read, so its final part is completed from the germline J gene. The V gene is TRBV19, the J gene TRBJ2-1; maybe TRBD2 (6 bases). The CDR3 contains 13 residues. The V end was cut by 5 bases, the J end by 7 bases, with 12 bases between. Germline V gives CDR1 LNHDA, CDR2 SQIVND (reference sequence). The CDR3 bases that were read are TGTGCCAGTAGTTCGGGACTGAAAAATGAG. As protein: CASSSGLKNE. In full, the CDR3 is CASSSGLKNEQFF.

Comments on this clone: The read halts 3 residues ahead of the CDR3 end, with the missing end drawn from the germline J gene. This rearrangement joins TRBV20-1 to TRBJ2-7; 8 nucleotides agree with TRBD2. This CDR3 comprises 14 residues. The germline V gene has CDR1 DFQATT and CDR2 SNEGSKA (reference sequence). The V segment lost 6 bases and the J segment 3 bases; nucleotides outside the gene matches: 10. CDR3 DNA (partial): TGCAGTGCCCCGCTGAGCGGGAGTCTCTACGAG. Protein: CSAPLSGSLYE. The full CDR3 reads CSAPLSGSLYEQYF.

A note on this clone: Read sequence stops 3 residues before the CDR3 end, and the germline J gene provides the missing end. This sequence joins TRBV20-1 and TRBJ2-3; TRBD2 matches at 8 bases. Germline CDR1 and CDR2: DFQATT and SNEGSKA (reference sequence). The CDR3 spans 18 residues. Trimming at V came to 4 bases and at J to 1 base, leaving 16 bases not matched to a gene. This CDR3 is CSAMAPQGSGKGTDTQYF. CDR3 DNA, as far as it was read: TGCAGTGCTATGGCCCCCCAGGGTAGCGGGAAAGGCACAGATACG.

Concerning this clone: The read gets to within 3 residues of the CDR3 end, and the germline J gene fills in the rest. The chain carries TRBV2 and TRBJ2-4; 15 positions match TRBD2. Germline CDR1 is SNHLY and CDR2 is FYNNEI. V was clipped by 6 bases and J by 8 bases; unmatched bases: 5. This CDR3 spans 15 amino acids. The CDR3 loop reads CASSAGLAGGDIQYF. CDR3 DNA (partial): TGTGCCAGCAGCGCGGGACTAGCGGGAGGAGACATT.

As for this clone: The read terminates 3 residues before the CDR3 end, so the remaining end is supplied by the germline J gene. This chain links TRBV7-7 with TRBJ2-3; TRBD2 matches at 8 bases. CDR3 length equals 13 residues. J gave up 5 bases and V 5 bases, and 3 bases lay outside the gene matches. The germline V gene has CDR1 SSHAT and CDR2 FNYEAQ (reference sequence). CDR3 region: CASSPGGGDTQYF. The sequenced CDR3 bases are TGTGCCAGCAGCCCCGGGGGGGGAGATACG.

As concerns this clone: The CDR3 end falls 3 residues outside the read, so it is completed with the germline J gene. The V gene is TRBV19, the J gene TRBJ1-3, with D possibly being TRBD1 (6 bases). This CDR3 comprises 16 residues. Germline assignment: CDR1 LNHDA and CDR2 SQIVND (reference sequence). V was shortened by 6 bases and J by 3 bases, with 18 bases between the two germline ends. The sequenced CDR3 bases are TGTGCCAGTAGGATGACAGGAGGGGCAGGTGGAAACACC. It encodes CASRMTGGAGGNT. The full CDR3 reads CASRMTGGAGGNTIYF.

Turning to this clone: The sequence runs out 3 residues before the end of the CDR3; the remainder is reconstructed from the germline J gene. The rearrangement links TRBV5-5 to TRBJ2-5; D unresolved. V was shortened by 2 bases and J by 5 bases, with 10 bases between the two germline ends. The CDR3 is 13 amino acids. Germline V gives CDR1 SGHKS, CDR2 YYEKEE (reference sequence). CDR3: CASSFSLKETQYF. The part of the CDR3 DNA that was read is TGTGCCAGCAGCTTTAGTTTGAAGGAGACC.

CDR3 DNA (partial): TGTGCCAGCACCGTAGGAGGGCGGGCATACAATGAG. It yields the protein CASTVGGRAYNE. The complete CDR3 reads CASTVGGRAYNEQFF. The J gene is TRBJ2-1, the V gene TRBV5-6; possibly TRBD2 for D (6 bases). With the read ending 3 residues before the CDR3 end, the germline J gene is used to fill in that end. CDR1 is SGHDT and CDR2 is YYEEEE in the germline V gene. V shed 6 bases and J shed 4 bases, with 17 bases lying between them. The CDR3 is 15 residues long.

In the case of this clone: The missing CDR3 end, 3 residues past where the read stops, is filled in from the germline J gene. The chain links TRBV20-1 to TRBJ2-3; 8 bases are shared with TRBD2. The CDR3 is 17 residues long. With 4 bases clipped from V and 1 base from J, the junction kept 13 bases outside the gene matches. In germline, CDR1 is DFQATT, CDR2 SNEGSKA (reference sequence). The covered CDR3 bases are TGCAGTGCTATTTCCCCCGGTAGCGGGAAAGGCACAGATACG. This codes for CSAISPGSGKGTDT. The whole CDR3 reads CSAISPGSGKGTDTQYF.